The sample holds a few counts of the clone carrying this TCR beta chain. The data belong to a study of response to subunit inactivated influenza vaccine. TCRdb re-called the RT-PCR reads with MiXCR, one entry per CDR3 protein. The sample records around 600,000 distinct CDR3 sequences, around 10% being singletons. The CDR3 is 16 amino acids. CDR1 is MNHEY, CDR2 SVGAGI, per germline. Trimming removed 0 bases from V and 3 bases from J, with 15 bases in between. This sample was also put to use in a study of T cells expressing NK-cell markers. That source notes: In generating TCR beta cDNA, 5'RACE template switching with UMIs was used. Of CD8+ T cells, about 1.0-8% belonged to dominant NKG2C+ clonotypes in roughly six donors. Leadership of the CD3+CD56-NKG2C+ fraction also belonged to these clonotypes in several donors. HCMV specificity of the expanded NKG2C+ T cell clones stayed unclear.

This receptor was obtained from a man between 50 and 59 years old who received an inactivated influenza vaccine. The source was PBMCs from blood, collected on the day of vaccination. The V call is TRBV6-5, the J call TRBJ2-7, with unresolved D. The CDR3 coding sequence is TGTGCCAGCAGTTACTCGCGTTCCAGGTACTACTACGAGCAGTACTTC. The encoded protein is CASSYSRSRYYYEQYF.